This record concerns one T cell receptor (beta chain) sequence. This clonotype showed up many times. Its antigen is unknown. The junction shows a germline mismatch at one end, possibly a read error. These data belong to a study of regulatory T cells in long-lasting Graves disease listed by TCRdb under 2021. Looking at the study overall: Antithyroid drugs had been taken for less than 3 months by newly diagnosed Graves' disease patients. A total of about 33 samples underwent TCR sequencing: about 13 from persistent and roughly 20 from newly diagnosed Graves' disease patients. The study was conducted in China and was registered as a clinical trial. This study used TCR sequencing and RNA sequencing of peripheral blood to compare persistent Graves' disease patients against newly diagnosed Graves' disease patients. Study-level results and caveats: Peripheral blood alone was examined, since thyroid tissue, which constituted the primary lesion, could not be accessed. Sequencing and analysis were restricted to the TCR beta chain. The small sample size was acknowledged by the authors as a limitation that may reduce accuracy. Compared with newly diagnosed patients, patients with persistent Graves' disease had lower TCR Shannon entropy and fewer highly expanded clones, which suggests clonal expansion. Persistent disease showed preferential use of TRBV28, TRBJ1-2 and TRBJ2-5, whereas newly diagnosed disease favored TRBV20-1 and TRBJ2-1. More public clonotypes were shared among persistent patients (fewer than 3,000) than among newly diagnosed patients (more than 950).

Library construction relied on multiplex PCR. For sequencing, an Illumina HiSeq 4000 was employed. To build TCR beta libraries, CDR3 regions were amplified by Arm-PCR using iRepertoire HTBI primers. Before sequencing, the PCR products underwent gel purification. In the paper's pipeline: Across samples, 55 to 80 TRBV and 13 to 15 TRBJ segments were identified and used for gene usage analysis of CDR3 amino acid clonotypes. COPE and FqMerger were used to merge filtered high-quality paired reads into contigs. BLAST was used to align contigs to IMGT TRBV, TRBD and TRBJ reference genes, with CDR3 defined following IMGT. Any clonotype with a frequency above 0.1% was counted as a highly expanded clone. Shannon entropy served as the measure of repertoire diversity, while the Gini coefficient captured V-J evenness. A clonotype was considered public if more than one individual shared it. TCRdb applied fastp at Q25 and MiXCR to the public reads, then kept only in-frame beta chains. Here each entry gathers all rows of one CDR3 protein and keeps the most common genes and DNA. None of the V and J calls come from the authors' own analysis; TCRdb made them. A total of 400,000 to 550,000 distinct CDR3 sequences appear in this sample, less than 20% of them only once. The ten largest clones take up roughly a tenth of the sample.

The time point label here, explained by the study, means: newly diagnosed GD, antithyroid drugs for less than 3 months. For both TCR sequencing and RNA sequencing, RNA was extracted from PBMCs in TRIzol. The diagnosis of Graves' disease was made according to American Thyroid Association guidelines. Patients for the study were recruited at an endocrinology department in Xi'an, China. Each patient gave 7 to 9.5 milliliters of peripheral blood, collected in an EDTA anticoagulant tube. PBMCs were isolated by Ficoll Paque Plus density gradient separation without further T cell sorting. An Agilent 2100 Bioanalyzer and agarose gel were used to assess RNA quality, and a NanoDrop 2000 was used to measure RNA concentration. From a lookup of the germline V gene, CDR1 and CDR2 are SGHAT and FQNNGV. The CDR3 runs 14 amino acids, cysteine and phenylalanine included. The only DNA kept is the CDR3, 42 bases in frame from the first base.

The same data also went into a second study, on T cells in Graves' hyperthyroidism and ophthalmopathy. The second publication reports: Stable Graves' hyperthyroidism was defined as the absence of progression to ophthalmopathy over 18 months of follow-up. Hyperthyroidism patients were newly diagnosed, had a disease duration of under 2 months, and were aged 18 to 65 years. Exclusion was applied to patients with uncontrolled infections, other autoimmune diseases, pregnancy or lactation. Diagnoses were based on clinical symptoms, serum thyroxine and TRAb, thyroid ultrasound and orbital computed tomography. For the first round of RT-PCR on the TCR CDR3, the HTBI primer set was used together with the Qiagen OneStep RT-PCR kit. Most expanded thyroid clonotypes (frequency above 0.001) were also found in blood, which suggests that blood repertoires may mirror thyroid immune responses. In cross-validation, a model built on a 13 V-J signature told ophthalmopathy apart from stable hyperthyroidism with roughly 87% sensitivity and about 81% specificity, and in testing the same model reached 80%/75%. In validation, the model predicted progression to ophthalmopathy a median of around six months before onset, with roughly 71% sensitivity and about 72% specificity. To identify TCR V-J signatures that set the groups apart, the researchers used a discovery cohort of about a hundred patients, made up of around 42 with Graves' ophthalmopathy and approximately 57 with stable Graves' hyperthyroidism. Whether ophthalmopathy could be predicted prospectively was tested in an independent validation cohort made up of 18 to 20 hyperthyroidism patients plus 17 patients who later progressed to ophthalmopathy. For training and testing, the 100 or so patients in the discovery cohort were randomly divided in a 7:3 ratio. In addition, the study compared T-cell repertoires in thyroid tissue and in blood from several Graves' hyperthyroidism patients. Following sampling, methimazole starting at 30 mg daily was given to hyperthyroidism patients, and high-dose intravenous methylprednisolone was given to ophthalmopathy patients. Libraries were constructed in a second round of multiplex PCR, after which size selection and purification were performed. Paired-end sequencing of the libraries was performed with 100 bp reads on an Illumina HiSeq2000. SOAPnuke was used to process the raw data, with reads discarded if the reads contained adapters or uncalled bases, had a mean Phred below 15, or lacked an exact constant-primer or identifier match. COPE v1.2.5 was used to merge high-quality paired reads, and clonotypes were defined as unique nucleotide sequences. MiTCR v1.1 was used to align the clonotypes against IMGT TRBV, TRBD and TRBJ reference segments. Analysis was restricted to V-J combinations with a frequency above 0.0001, which covered over 98% of repertoires. A TCS score was defined as the ratio between F50 (clonal expansion) and ExV (chaos), using BLOSUM62-based TCRdist between CDR3 peptides within each V-J. Welch's t-statistics and random forest reduced fewer than 600 V-J features to 10 to 15, which were used in a naive Bayes classifier (R e1071). No statistical method was used to fix the sample size in advance, and group allocation was not hidden from the investigators. According to the paper, TCR Vbeta CDR3 sequencing was carried out on roughly 130 peripheral blood samples, which came from more than 40 ophthalmopathy, 70 to 80 hyperthyroidism and approximately 17 progressor patients.

This TCR derives from a woman aged 25 to 45 with Graves disease. Donor details come from another sample of the same person, matched by shared clones. The starting material was peripheral blood mononuclear cells (PBMCs), obtained at new diagnosis, from a patient treated with antithyroid drugs. The chain employs TRBV11-2 and TRBJ2-7, with TRBD2 as a weak D call on 6 bases. The nucleotides read TGTGCCAGCAGCTTAGGGACCCATCGACAGCGGGTTGTCTTC. The resulting protein is CASSLGTHRQRVVF.